These 3 T cell receptor beta chains originate from one sample sequenced in a study of control samples from healthy donors and cancer patients. The table came from immunoSEQ multiplex PCR; TCRdb's copy has only in-frame clones and leaves some out. The repertoire holds around 160,000 clones, with 80% to 95% as singletons. The specimen was blood. The receptors here all came from a man aged 18-30 years in good health.

The chain uses TRBV9 and TRBJ1-5; D is possibly TRBD1 (5 bases). The CDR3 length is 15 residues. CDR1 is SGDLS, CDR2 YYNGEE, per germline. V lost 0 bases to trimming and J lost 7 bases, with 14 bases between them. CDR3 coding DNA: TGTGCCAGCAGCGTAGGGGGCGGAACTCGCCAGCCCCAGCATTTT. Translating gives CASSVGGGTRQPQHF.

CDR3 in amino acids: CASSVTGTHYNEQFF. For the CDR3, the DNA is TGTGCCAGCAGCGTGACCGGGACACACTACAATGAGCAGTTCTTC. The chain links TRBV9 to TRBJ2-1; D may be TRBD1 (6 bases). The germline V gene has CDR1 SGDLS and CDR2 YYNGEE. CDR3 size: 15 residues. Deletions cut 2 bases from V and 3 bases from J, with 12 bases between.

Worth noting for this clone: In the same sample, other DNA sequences code for this CDR3. The chain carries TRBV12-3 or TRBV12-4 and TRBJ2-2; D gene unclear. This CDR3 is 12 amino acids long. V lost 3 bases and J 4 bases, leaving 3 bases between the germline ends. Here the CDR3 reads CASSLGTGELFF. The CDR3 DNA reads TGTGCCAGCAGTTTGGGCACCGGGGAGCTGTTTTTT.